The 27 T cell receptor beta chains presented below share a single source sample, sequenced in a study of blood T cells in healthy people across ages. Through a sample-barcoded 5' primer and a J-beta primer mix, a second PCR was run for roughly 7 to 11 cycles. TCRdb re-called the 5' RACE reads with MiXCR, one entry per CDR3 protein. The sample includes fewer than 1 million distinct CDR3 sequences, 40% to 50% seen only once; the top ten take roughly a fifth. The specimen sequenced was blood. All receptors derive from a man aged 60 to 69 in good health.

The V call is TRBV4-3, the J call TRBJ2-7; no reliable D call. The CDR3 totals 13 residues. The V gene lost 0 bases and the J gene lost 4 bases, with 7 bases spanning the gap. Germline V gives CDR1 LGHNA, CDR2 YSLEER. The CDR3 spells CASSQDLHYEQYF. CDR3 coding DNA: TGCGCCAGCAGCCAAGATTTACATTACGAGCAGTACTTC.

The chain combines TRBV20-1 with TRBJ2-7; 10 nucleotides agree with TRBD1. The CDR3 has 15 amino acids. Trimming removed 4 bases from V and 3 bases from J; junction bases left unmatched: 9. Germline CDR1 DFQATT, CDR2 SNEGSKA (reference sequence). The CDR3 is CSANRDRGMGYEQYF. The CDR3, as DNA: TGCAGTGCTAACCGGGACAGGGGAATGGGCTACGAGCAGTACTTC.

The rearrangement joins TRBV20-1 to TRBJ1-5, with 8 bases that match TRBD1. Germline CDR1 and CDR2: DFQATT and SNEGSKA (reference sequence). The CDR3 extends over 14 amino acids. V shed 6 bases and J 7 bases; nucleotides not matched to a gene: 11. CDR3 bases: TGCAGTGCAAACCCCGACAGGGGAGGCCAGCCCCAGCATTTT. Translating gives CSANPDRGGQPQHF.

The chain couples TRBV6-2 or TRBV6-3 to TRBJ2-7, with a tentative D call TRBD1 (5 bases). Trimming left V 7 bases short and J 4 bases short, with 11 bases between. From germline, CDR1 is MNHEY and CDR2 SVGEGT. The CDR3 covers 12 residues. The CDR3: CASTQGTYEQYF. DNA for the CDR3: TGTGCCAGCACCCAGGGCACATACGAGCAGTACTTC.

The chain carries TRBV29-1 and TRBJ2-2, with 8 bases matching TRBD1. Germline trimming cut 5 bases from V and 6 bases from J; bases unmatched to any gene: 5. The germline V gene encodes CDR1 SQVTM and CDR2 ANQGSEA. The CDR3 runs to 13 residues. CDR3 loop: CSVQDRESGELFF. The CDR3 DNA is TGCAGCGTTCAGGACAGGGAATCCGGGGAGCTGTTTTTT.

V and J are TRBV4-1 and TRBJ2-7; TRBD1 aligns across 8 bases. Per the germline V gene, CDR1 is MGHRA and CDR2 is YSYEKL. CDR3 size: 14 residues. V gave up 4 bases and J gave up 4 bases; unmatched junction bases: 6. CDR3 residues: CASSLDRGAYEQYF. DNA for the CDR3: TGCGCCAGCAGCCTTGACAGGGGCGCGTACGAGCAGTACTTC.

This rearrangement joins TRBV11-3 to TRBJ2-7; tentative D call: TRBD2 (6 bases). V was clipped by 1 base and J by 2 bases, with 12 bases between them. Germline CDR1 reads SGHNT; CDR2 reads YENEEA. The CDR3 runs to 15 residues. The CDR3 sequence: CASSLGGKRTYEQYF. The CDR3 bases are TGTGCCAGCAGCTTAGGCGGGAAGAGGACCTACGAGCAGTACTTC.

V gene TRBV7-6 combines with J gene TRBJ1-6; perhaps TRBD1 as D (5 bases). Trimming removed 1 base at V and 9 bases at J, with 13 bases between. The CDR3 length is 15 residues. Germline-derived CDR1 and CDR2 are SGHVS and FNYEAQ. CDR3 region: CASSLVRSGGSPLHF. DNA for the CDR3: TGTGCCAGCAGCTTAGTCCGCTCGGGGGGTTCACCCCTCCACTTT.

This clonotype was found a few times. The chain uses TRBV4-3 and TRBJ1-4, with D possibly being TRBD1 (5 bases). Germline-derived CDR1 and CDR2 are LGHNA and YSLEER. V shed 0 bases and J shed 2 bases, with 16 bases lying between them. This CDR3 region has 18 residues. The CDR3 region has the DNA TGCGCCAGCAGCCAAGATGGTAGTTTCAAGGGGACTAATGAAAAACTGTTTTTT. Protein product: CASSQDGSFKGTNEKLFF.

The chain is built from TRBV4-3 and TRBJ1-6; 7 bases line up with TRBD1. V shed 0 bases and J 6 bases; nucleotides not matched to a gene: 5. Germline V gene sequence: CDR1 LGHNA, CDR2 YSLEER. CDR3 length: 16 amino acids. The CDR3 is CASSQDWDSRNSPLHF. The CDR3, as DNA: TGCGCCAGCAGCCAAGATTGGGACAGCCGTAATTCACCCCTCCACTTT.

This clonotype was seen only a few times. The CDR3 spells CASSYSPTVLDSLSGEQYF. In DNA, the CDR3 is TGTGCCAGCAGTTATAGTCCGACAGTCCTTGACAGTCTATCGGGCGAGCAGTACTTC. This rearrangement joins TRBV6-2 or TRBV6-3 to TRBJ2-7, with D maybe TRBD1 (5 bases). CDR3 length equals 19 residues. In germline, CDR1 is MNHEY, CDR2 SVGEGT. V shed 3 bases and J shed 6 bases, with 30 bases lying between them.

This clonotype occurred a few times. V gene TRBV20-1 combines with J gene TRBJ2-5; D is perhaps TRBD1 (5 bases). There are 15 residues in the CDR3. V lost 6 bases and J lost 5, with 22 bases in between. Germline V gene data show CDR1 as DFQATT and CDR2 as SNEGSKA (reference sequence). The CDR3 loop reads CSAAREVVGVETQYF. Written as DNA, the CDR3 is TGCAGTGCCGCCCGTGAGGTGGTAGGGGTTGAGACCCAGTACTTC.

This sequence joins TRBV20-1 and TRBJ2-5; D uncertain. This CDR3 has 12 residues. The germline CDR1 and CDR2 sequences are DFQATT and SNEGSKA (reference sequence). V was pared by 2 bases and J by 5 bases, with 9 bases between. CDR3 amino acids: CSARLPRETQYF. The DNA for the CDR3 is TGCAGTGCTAGACTACCTAGGGAGACCCAGTACTTC.

The chain carries TRBV4-3 and TRBJ2-1; TRBD2 matches at 9 bases. Germline V gene data show CDR1 as LGHNA and CDR2 as YSLEER. The CDR3 contains 16 residues. The J segment lost 5 bases and the V segment lost 0 bases, leaving 5 bases of the junction unmatched. CDR3 in DNA: TGCGCCAGCAGCCAAGATAGCGGGAGCCGAAACAATGAGCAGTTCTTC. Residues: CASSQDSGSRNNEQFF.

This rearrangement joins TRBV6-1 to TRBJ2-3; TRBD1 aligns across 9 bases. CDR3 size: 15 residues. V trimming: 5 bases; J trimming: 9 bases; junction bases outside the gene matches: 12. Germline CDR1 MNHNS, CDR2 SASEGT. The CDR3 bases are TGTGCCAGCAGTCCGCCCAGGACAGGGGCCTCCACGCAGTATTTT. Its translation is CASSPPRTGASTQYF.

This rearrangement joins TRBV5-6 to TRBJ1-2; 10 positions agree with TRBD1. V lost 4 bases and J lost 4; bases outside the gene matches: 4. The germline V gene has CDR1 SGHDT and CDR2 YYEEEE. CDR3 length: 14 residues. Here the CDR3 reads CASSAGTGAYGYTF. CDR3 bases: TGTGCCAGCAGCGCCGGGACAGGGGCCTATGGCTACACCTTC.

The rearrangement uses TRBV7-6 and TRBJ2-5; TRBD1 matches at 8 bases. CDR1 is SGHVS and CDR2 is FNYEAQ in the germline V gene. The V and J ends lost 6 bases and 11 bases, in that order; junction bases with no gene match: 14. This CDR3 comprises 14 residues. CDR3 sequence (DNA): TGTGCCAGCAGTCCAGGGGGCCCAAGGGGGGAGCAGTACTTC. Translating gives CASSPGGPRGEQYF.

The rearrangement links TRBV3-1 to TRBJ1-1; perhaps TRBD1 as D (5 bases). V was trimmed by 4 bases and J by 0 bases, leaving 12 bases between them. Germline CDR1 LGHDT, CDR2 YNNKEL (reference sequence). The length of the CDR3 is 15 residues. The CDR3 sequence is CASSPESRVNTEAFF. CDR3 nucleotide sequence: TGTGCCAGCAGCCCCGAAAGCAGGGTGAACACTGAAGCTTTCTTT.

The rearrangement joins TRBV30 to TRBJ1-6; 8 bases align to TRBD1. The CDR3 is 14 amino acids. J lost 9 bases, V lost 5 bases, and 9 bases had no gene match. Germline-derived CDR1 and CDR2 are GTSNPN and SVGIG (reference sequence). The CDR3 DNA reads as TGTGCCTGGGCGCGGGAACAGGGGGGTTCACCCCTCCACTTT. It translates to CAWAREQGGSPLHF. The full variable domain, in which reference TRBV30 and TRBJ1-6 provide the parts outside the CDR3, is SQTIHQWPATLVQPVGSPLSLECTVEGTSNPNLYWYRQAAGRGLQLLFYSVGIGQISSEVPQNLSASRPQDRQFILSSKKLLLSDSGFYLCAWAREQGGSPLHFGNGTRLTVT.

This clonotype showed up just a few times. This chain uses TRBV5-1 with TRBJ2-1; D is possibly TRBD1 (6 bases). The V gene lost 0 bases and the J gene lost 8 bases, with 24 bases spanning the gap. The CDR3 totals 18 residues. Germline V CDR1 and CDR2: SGHRS, YFSETQ. DNA for the CDR3: TGCGCCAGCAGCTTGGCCATAGGGGTTAAGGACAGTGGGGATGAGCAGTTCTTC. It encodes CASSLAIGVKDSGDEQFF.

The CDR3 protein is CASLRSGTGEAFF. The CDR3 bases are TGTGCCAGCCTTAGATCCGGGACAGGGGAAGCTTTCTTT. The J gene is TRBJ1-1, the V gene TRBV3-1; 9 nucleotides agree with TRBD1. The germline V gene has CDR1 LGHDT and CDR2 YNNKEL (reference sequence). V lost 8 bases to trimming and J lost 8 bases; unmatched junction nucleotides: 9. This CDR3 contains 13 residues.

The chain is built from TRBV11-2 and TRBJ1-2; maybe TRBD1 (5 bases). Per the germline V gene, CDR1 is SGHAT and CDR2 is FQNNGV. The CDR3 has 14 amino acids. V lost 5 bases, J lost 8 bases, and 18 bases lay in between. This CDR3 is CASSNGTPRRGYTF. CDR3 bases: TGTGCCAGCAGCAACGGGACTCCCCGGAGGGGCTACACCTTC.

This chain joins TRBV10-3 and TRBJ1-1; tentative D call: TRBD1 (5 bases). The germline V gene has CDR1 ENHRY and CDR2 SYGVKD. The CDR3 runs to 14 residues. The ends were cut back, 2 bases at V and 4 bases at J, with 11 bases in the middle. The CDR3 is CAISEGEGTTEAFF. CDR3 nucleotides: TGTGCCATCAGTGAGGGGGAGGGGACCACTGAAGCTTTCTTT.

There are a few counts of this clonotype. V and J are TRBV12-3 or TRBV12-4 and TRBJ2-5; D uncertain. This CDR3 spans 12 amino acids. The V end lost 5 bases, the J end lost 13 bases, and 17 bases lay between the germline ends. CDR3 sequence reads: CASSPPSGWMYF. CDR3 coding DNA: TGTGCCAGCAGTCCCCCTTCCGGTTGGATGTACTTC.

The chain is built from TRBV11-2 and TRBJ1-1, with 9 bases fitting TRBD1. The ends lost 4 bases at V and 10 bases at J; junction bases unmatched: 10. Germline assignment: CDR1 SGHAT and CDR2 FQNNGV. This CDR3 spans 14 amino acids. This CDR3 reads CASSSVNRGQGAFF. Written as DNA, the CDR3 is TGTGCCAGCAGCTCAGTCAACAGGGGGCAGGGAGCTTTCTTT.

J is TRBJ2-5 and V is TRBV7-8; D gene unclear. Germline-derived CDR1 and CDR2 are SGHVS and FQNEAQ. Trimming cost V 2 bases and J 1 base, with 11 bases left between them. The CDR3 extends over 15 amino acids. CDR3 sequence: CASSLPQVLQETQYF. CDR3 bases: TGTGCCAGCAGCTTACCTCAGGTCCTCCAAGAGACCCAGTACTTC.

This clonotype was detected a few times. The V call is TRBV6-5, the J call TRBJ2-6, with a weak D call TRBD1 (5 bases). CDR3 length: 15 residues. The germline V gene encodes CDR1 MNHEY and CDR2 SVGAGI. V lost 6 bases to trimming and J lost 0 bases, with 9 bases between them. The CDR3 DNA follows: TGTGCCAGCAGCGCAAGGGGCTCTGGGGCCAACGTCCTGACTTTC. It translates to CASSARGSGANVLTF.